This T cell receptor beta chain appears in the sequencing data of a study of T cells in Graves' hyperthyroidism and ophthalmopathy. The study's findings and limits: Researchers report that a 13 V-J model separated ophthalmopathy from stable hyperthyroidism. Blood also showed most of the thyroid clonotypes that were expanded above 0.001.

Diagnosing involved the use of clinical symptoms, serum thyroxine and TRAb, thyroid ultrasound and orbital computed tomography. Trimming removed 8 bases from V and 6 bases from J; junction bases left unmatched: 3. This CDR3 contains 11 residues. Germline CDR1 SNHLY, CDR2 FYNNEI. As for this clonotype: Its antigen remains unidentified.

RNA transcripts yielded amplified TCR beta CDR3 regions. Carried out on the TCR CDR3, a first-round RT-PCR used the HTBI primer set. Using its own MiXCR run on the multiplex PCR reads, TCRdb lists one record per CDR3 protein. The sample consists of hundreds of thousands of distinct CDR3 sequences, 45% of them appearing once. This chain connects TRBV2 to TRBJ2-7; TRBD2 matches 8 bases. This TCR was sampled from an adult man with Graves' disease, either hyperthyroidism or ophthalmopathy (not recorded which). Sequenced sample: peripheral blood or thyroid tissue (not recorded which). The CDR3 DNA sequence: TGTGCCAGCGGGACTAGGGCCGAGCAGTACTTC. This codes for CASGTRAEQYF.